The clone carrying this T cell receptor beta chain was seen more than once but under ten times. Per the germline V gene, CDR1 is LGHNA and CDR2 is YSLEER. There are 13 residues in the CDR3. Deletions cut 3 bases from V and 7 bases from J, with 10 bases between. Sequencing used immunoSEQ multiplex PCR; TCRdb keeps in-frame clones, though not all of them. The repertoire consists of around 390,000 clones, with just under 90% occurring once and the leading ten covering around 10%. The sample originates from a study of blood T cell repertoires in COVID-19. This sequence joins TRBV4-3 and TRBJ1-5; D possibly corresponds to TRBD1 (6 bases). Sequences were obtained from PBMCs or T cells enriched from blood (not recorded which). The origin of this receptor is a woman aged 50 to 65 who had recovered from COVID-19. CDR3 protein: CASSQEQGQPQHF. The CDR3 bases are TGCGCCAGCAGCCAGGAACAGGGACAGCCCCAGCATTTT.